This T cell receptor (beta chain) was sequenced during a study of blood T cell repertoires in COVID-19. The wider study: Material from acute and convalescent COVID-19 was sourced from the United States, Italy and Spain. In each case, the material was cDNA or gDNA derived from T cells, B-cell-depleted T cells, or PBMCs.

The trim removed 0 bases at V and 11 bases at J, leaving 9 bases unmatched. The CDR3 extends over 14 amino acids. Per germline, CDR1 SGHRS and CDR2 YFSETQ. As handled by the study authors: Using reference gene primer amplification, nucleated cell counts were estimated. Assay: immunoSEQ multiplex PCR; the TCRdb copy retains only in-frame clones and omits some. The V and J calls and clone size are taken from that table; D and trimming were inferred from the DNA. The table shows under 550,000 clones, with 80% to 90% occurring only once. Recruited during active infection, patients (from Seattle) were subsequently followed longitudinally.

The chain combines TRBV5-1 with TRBJ1-1, with 8 bases aligning to TRBD1. Sequenced material: peripheral blood. The TCR was taken from a man aged 18 to 35 with COVID-19, enrolled during active disease. CDR3: CASSLGNGRGPAFF. The CDR3 region has the DNA TGCGCCAGCAGCTTGGGGAATGGCAGGGGGCCCGCTTTCTTT.